This TCR beta chain was documented in a study of blood T cell repertoires in COVID-19. On the study more broadly: Samples taken during acute and convalescent COVID-19 were collected in the United States, Italy and Spain. From T cells, B-cell-depleted T cells, or PBMCs came the material, which was cDNA or gDNA.

Original analysis: Quantification of nucleated cells was approximated via reference gene primer amplification. TCRdb's copy holds only in-frame clones and misses some; the assay was immunoSEQ multiplex PCR. V and J calls and clone size are given by that table; D and trimming were obtained from the DNA. The repertoire has fewer than 200,000 clones, roughly 82% of them found once; the top ten carry roughly 15%. In Cohort 3, a recovered donor had either two negative PCRs, clearance, or symptom resolution. The sequencing input was PBMCs or T cells enriched from blood (not recorded which). The TCR was taken from a man aged 45-65 years who had recovered from COVID-19.

CDR3 loop: CASSQQGVPGNTIYF. In DNA, the CDR3 is TGTGCCAGCAGCCAACAGGGGGTCCCTGGAAACACCATATATTTT. The chain couples TRBV5-4 to TRBJ1-3; TRBD1 matches 8 bases. Germline V lookup: CDR1 SGHNT, CDR2 YYREEE (reference sequence). There are 15 residues in the CDR3. V gave up 4 bases and J gave up 2 bases; unmatched junction bases: 5.